This T cell receptor beta chain was obtained from a study of cytomegalovirus exposure and HLA in healthy donors. Study-level information: As an earlier analysis found, 150 million to 200 million T cells yielded about 120 million unique TCR beta sequences. Study conclusions and caveats: Later, an analysis showed that TCR beta chains associated with HLA were more clonally expanded than others that were equally common. Certain indistinguishable V segments, among them TRBV6-2 and TRBV6-3, were excluded. Analyses of presence and absence presupposed an approximately uniform sequencing depth across donors.

The CDR3 has 15 amino acids. V lost 6 bases and J 3 bases, leaving 15 bases between the germline ends. The germline V gene encodes CDR1 MNHEY and CDR2 SVGAGI. Points on this clone: Antigen unknown.

In the PCR, 60 Vbeta and 13 Jbeta primers were used. The repertoire was sequenced with immunoSEQ multiplex PCR; TCRdb's copy has only in-frame clones and lacks some. The table records approximately 100,000 clones, about 81% of them present only once. The chain recombines TRBV6-5 with TRBJ2-1; D perhaps matches TRBD2 (5 bases). The clonotype was recovered from a woman in her forties in good health and CMV-seropositive. The sample taken for sequencing was PBMCs. This chain's CDR3 is CASRPSPGVYNEQFF. The CDR3 DNA sequence: TGTGCCAGCAGACCGAGTCCCGGGGTCTACAATGAGCAGTTCTTC.